What follows is one TCR beta chain and its context. The record originates from a study of regulatory T cells in long-lasting Graves disease. Across the study: Newly diagnosed Graves' patients had taken antithyroid drugs under 3 months.

Stated time point: newly diagnosed GD, antithyroid drugs for less than 3 months. From RNA extracted from PBMCs, the TCR library was made. Building of the TCR beta libraries involved iRepertoire HTBI primers and Arm-PCR of CDR3 regions. Authors' data handling: Sequenced samples collectively carried around 60 TRBV and 14 TRBJ segments. TCRdb analysed the multiplex PCR reads with MiXCR anew, one entry per CDR3 protein. The V and J calls and clone size come from TCRdb's table, not from the authors' own analysis. In the table there are 380,000 or so distinct CDR3 sequences, roughly 15% of which are singletons. This sample was also put to use in a study of T cells in Graves' hyperthyroidism and ophthalmopathy.

The source material was peripheral blood mononuclear cells (PBMCs), sampled at new diagnosis, from a patient treated with antithyroid drugs. This TCR was sampled from a woman aged 18-29 years with Graves disease.

This CDR3 reads CASSFGGSSPNTGELFF. The CDR3 region has the DNA TGTGCCAGCAGTTTTGGGGGCTCCTCACCGAACACCGGGGAGCTGTTTTTT. J is TRBJ2-2 and V is TRBV6-2 or TRBV6-3, with D tentatively TRBD1 (6 bases). The CDR3 has 17 residues. Germline V gene lookup returns CDR1 MNHEY and CDR2 SVGEGT. Deletions cut 4 bases from V and 0 bases from J, with 15 bases between.